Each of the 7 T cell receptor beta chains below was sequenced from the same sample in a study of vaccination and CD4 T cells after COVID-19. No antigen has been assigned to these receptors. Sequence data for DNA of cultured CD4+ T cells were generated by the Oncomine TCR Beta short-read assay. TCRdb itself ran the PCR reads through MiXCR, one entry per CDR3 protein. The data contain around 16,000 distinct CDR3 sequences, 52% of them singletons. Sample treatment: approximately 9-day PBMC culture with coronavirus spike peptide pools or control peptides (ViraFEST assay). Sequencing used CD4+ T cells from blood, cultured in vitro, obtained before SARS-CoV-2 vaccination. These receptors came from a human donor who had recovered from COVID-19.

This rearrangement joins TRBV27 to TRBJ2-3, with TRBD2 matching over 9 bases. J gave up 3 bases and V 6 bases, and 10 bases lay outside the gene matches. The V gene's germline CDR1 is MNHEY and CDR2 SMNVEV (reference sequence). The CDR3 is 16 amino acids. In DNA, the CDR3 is TGTGCCAGCAGCCAGGGGGTAGCGGGAGTTACAGATACGCAGTATTTT. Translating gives CASSQGVAGVTDTQYF.

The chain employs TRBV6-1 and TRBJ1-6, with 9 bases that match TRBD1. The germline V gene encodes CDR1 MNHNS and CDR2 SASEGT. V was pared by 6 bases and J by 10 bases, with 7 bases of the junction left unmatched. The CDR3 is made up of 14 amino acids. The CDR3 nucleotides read TGTGCCAGCAGCGAGGGACAGGGTGGATCACCCCTCCACTTT. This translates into CASSEGQGGSPLHF.

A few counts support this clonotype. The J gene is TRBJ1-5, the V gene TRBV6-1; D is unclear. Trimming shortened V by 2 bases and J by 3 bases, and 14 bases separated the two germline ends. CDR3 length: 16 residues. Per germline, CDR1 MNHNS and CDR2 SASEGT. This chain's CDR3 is CASSEPDGVYNQPQHF. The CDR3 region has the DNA TGTGCCAGCAGTGAACCGGACGGGGTTTACAATCAGCCCCAGCATTTT.

DNA of the CDR3: TGCAGTGCTTTAGCCGGGACGCAAGCTTTCTTT. The encoded protein is CSALAGTQAFF. The chain is built from TRBV20-1 and TRBJ1-1; D perhaps matches TRBD1 (5 bases). CDR3 size: 11 residues. The V end lost 5 bases, the J end lost 9 bases, and 13 bases lay between the germline ends. Germline CDR1 and CDR2: DFQATT and SNEGSKA (reference sequence).

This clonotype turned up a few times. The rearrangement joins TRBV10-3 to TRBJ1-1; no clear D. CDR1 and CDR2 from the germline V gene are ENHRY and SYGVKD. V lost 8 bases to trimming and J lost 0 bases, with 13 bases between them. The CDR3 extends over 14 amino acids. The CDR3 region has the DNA TGTGCCATCCAACGCCAGAGCATGAACACTGAAGCTTTCTTT. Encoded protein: CAIQRQSMNTEAFF.

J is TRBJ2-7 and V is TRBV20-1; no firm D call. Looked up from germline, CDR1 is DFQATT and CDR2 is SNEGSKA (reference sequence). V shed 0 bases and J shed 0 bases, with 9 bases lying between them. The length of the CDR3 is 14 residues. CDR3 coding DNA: TGCAGTGCTAGAGATCGGCCCAGCTCCTACGAGCAGTACTTC. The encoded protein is CSARDRPSSYEQYF.

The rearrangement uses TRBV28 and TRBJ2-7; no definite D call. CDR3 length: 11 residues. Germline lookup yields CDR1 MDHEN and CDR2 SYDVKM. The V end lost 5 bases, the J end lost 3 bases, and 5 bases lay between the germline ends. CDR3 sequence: CASSVNYEQYF. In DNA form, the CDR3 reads TGTGCCAGCAGTGTGAACTACGAGCAGTACTTC.